This T cell receptor (beta chain) was identified during a study of Ad26.COV2.S vaccination and SARS-CoV-2 variants. Whole-study context: As a participant in COV1001, the donor was in the Ad26.COV2.S trial arm. Doses of Ad26.COV2.S were injected into muscle once or twice, 56 days apart. Study-wide results and caveats: Measurement of non-spike TCR breadth gave similar results in vaccine and placebo recipients.

With regard to this clone: What it binds is unknown.

Treatment specified: about 20 received Ad26.COV2.S at low or high dose, single or two shots; about 5 received placebo; per-sample allocation not given. At day 63 after the first vaccine or placebo injection, samples were drawn. This Boston cohort included adults aged 18-55 years. Using immunoSEQ multiplex PCR, the repertoire was profiled, and TCRdb retains in-frame clones only, with some absent. The table has 300,000 to 400,000 clones, 85% to 90% seen once. The CDR3 runs to 13 residues. Trimming stripped 3 bases from V and 10 bases from J, with 13 bases between. The clonotype originates from a person between 18 and 65 years old who received the Ad26.COV2.S COVID-19 vaccine or a placebo. V and J are TRBV12-3 or TRBV12-4 and TRBJ1-5, with D possibly being TRBD1 (5 bases). The sample was peripheral blood, taken in a trial of Ad26.COV2.S vaccine versus placebo. The CDR3 is CASSLGPGRPQHF. The DNA for the CDR3 is TGTGCCAGCAGTTTGGGACCAGGGCGCCCCCAGCATTTT.